The 18 T cell receptor beta chains listed next were all sequenced from one sample in a study of control samples from healthy donors and cancer patients. The protocol was immunoSEQ multiplex PCR, while the TCRdb copy is restricted to in-frame clones and leaves out a portion. This sample has under 150,000 clones, with roughly 92% found just once. The sequencing sample was made of blood. The receptors derive from a man aged 25-40 years in good health.

The chain combines TRBV18 with TRBJ2-5; D perhaps matches TRBD1 (5 bases). Germline V gene data show CDR1 as KGHSH and CDR2 as LQKENI. The CDR3 contains 13 residues. V dropped 3 bases and J dropped 0 bases, with 5 bases sitting between them. In DNA, the CDR3 is TGTGCCAGCTCACCCAGGGACCAAGAGACCCAGTACTTC. It yields the protein CASSPRDQETQYF.

This sequence joins TRBV19 and TRBJ2-1; D is unclear. The CDR3 has 11 amino acids. Germline V gene lookup returns CDR1 LNHDA and CDR2 SQIVND (reference sequence). The V and J ends lost 10 bases and 9 bases respectively, with 13 bases between them. The CDR3 region has the DNA TGTGCCACCCGACGTCGGGTTGAGCAGTTCTTC. This codes for CATRRRVEQFF.

The chain carries TRBV9 and TRBJ2-2; D perhaps matches TRBD1 (5 bases). The germline V gene has CDR1 SGDLS and CDR2 YYNGEE. The CDR3 runs to 16 residues. Trimming removed 3 bases from V and 2 bases from J, with 14 bases in between. CDR3 sequence reads: CASSGSGFSNTGELFF. The CDR3 DNA reads as TGTGCCAGCAGCGGATCAGGGTTTAGCAACACCGGGGAGCTGTTTTTT.

J is TRBJ1-1 and V is TRBV5-4; TRBD1 matches at 7 bases. The CDR3 runs to 15 residues. Losses at the gene ends were 4 bases for V and 0 bases for J; bases not matched to a gene: 6. Looked up from germline, CDR1 is SGHNT and CDR2 is YYREEE (reference sequence). The CDR3 loop is CASSPPGQLNTEAFF. Here the CDR3 DNA reads TGTGCCAGCAGCCCCCCGGGACAGCTGAACACTGAAGCTTTCTTT.

The gene calls are TRBV9 and TRBJ2-3, with 8 bases identical to TRBD2. Germline V lookup: CDR1 SGDLS, CDR2 YYNGEE. Losses at the gene ends were 5 bases for V and 2 bases for J; bases not matched to a gene: 4. CDR3 size: 14 residues. The CDR3 nucleotides are TGTGCCAGCAGAGGGACTAGTCCCACAGATACGCAGTATTTT. It codes for CASRGTSPTDTQYF.

The rearrangement joins TRBV2 to TRBJ2-4; TRBD2 matches at 9 bases. Losses at the gene ends were 4 bases for V and 8 bases for J; bases not matched to a gene: 9. The CDR3 length is 15 residues. The V gene's germline CDR1 is SNHLY and CDR2 FYNNEI. The CDR3, as DNA: TGTGCCAGCAGTGGTTTTAGCGGGAGTAGGGACATTCAGTACTTC. It encodes CASSGFSGSRDIQYF.

The J gene is TRBJ2-7, the V gene TRBV19, with D perhaps given as TRBD1 or TRBD2 (6 bases each). The germline V gene encodes CDR1 LNHDA and CDR2 SQIVND (reference sequence). With 0 bases removed from V and 2 bases from J, the gap between germline ends came to 14 bases. The CDR3 loop spans 16 amino acids. The CDR3 nucleotides are TGTGCCAGTAGTATAGATCCGGGGGCAAGAGCCTACGAGCAGTACTTC. This codes for CASSIDPGARAYEQYF.

This chain uses TRBV6-5 with TRBJ1-5, with TRBD1 matching over 11 bases. The CDR3 is made up of 14 amino acids. J lost 4 bases, V lost 7 bases, and 3 bases had no gene match. Germline V lookup: CDR1 MNHEY, CDR2 SVGAGI. The chain's CDR3 is CASKDRGLNQPQHF. The CDR3 bases are TGTGCCAGCAAGGACAGGGGGCTGAATCAGCCCCAGCATTTT.

The chain couples TRBV27 to TRBJ1-3; possible D gene TRBD1, 6 bases. This CDR3 contains 18 residues. The V gene's germline CDR1 is MNHEY and CDR2 SMNVEV (reference sequence). V dropped 5 bases and J dropped 0 bases, with 20 bases sitting between them. The CDR3 nucleotides read TGTGCCAGCAGTGCAATATCACAGGGTCTATACTCTGGAAACACCATATATTTT. Residues: CASSAISQGLYSGNTIYF.

This chain uses TRBV5-4 with TRBJ2-3; D assignment may be TRBD1 or TRBD2 (5 bases each). Germline CDR1 is SGHNT and CDR2 is YYREEE (reference sequence). V was shortened by 3 bases and J by 6 bases, with 8 bases between the two germline ends. The CDR3 length is 12 residues. CDR3 region: CASSWDGDTQYF. CDR3 DNA sequence: TGTGCCAGCAGCTGGGACGGGGATACGCAGTATTTT.

The chain employs TRBV24-1 and TRBJ1-2; no reliable D call. This CDR3 is 14 amino acids long. CDR1 is KGHDR, CDR2 SFDVKD, per germline. The V and J ends lost 2 bases and 6 bases respectively, with 12 bases between them. The CDR3 protein is CATSDSRILDGYTF. DNA for the CDR3: TGTGCCACCAGTGATTCTAGGATTCTCGATGGCTACACCTTC.

This chain uses TRBV15 with TRBJ2-3; maybe TRBD2 (6 bases). V was pared by 0 bases and J by 6 bases, with 16 bases between. The CDR3 extends over 16 amino acids. Germline assignment: CDR1 LNHNV and CDR2 YYDKDF (reference sequence). The CDR3 nucleotides are TGTGCCACCAGCAGAGAGCAGGGTAGCGGTAGCGATACGCAGTATTTT. The encoded protein is CATSREQGSGSDTQYF.

The chain recombines TRBV28 with TRBJ2-2; D not resolved. The V and J ends lost 6 bases and 1 base respectively, with 12 bases between them. This CDR3 has 15 amino acids. CDR1 and CDR2 (germline): MDHEN, SYDVKM. CDR3 region: CASSGISLNTGELFF. The CDR3, as DNA: TGTGCCAGCAGCGGTATTAGTCTGAACACCGGGGAGCTGTTTTTT.

A word on this clone: This specimen includes other DNA sequences encoding the same CDR3. This chain joins TRBV11-3 and TRBJ2-3; D gene ambiguous. This CDR3 has 11 residues. The germline V gene has CDR1 SGHNT and CDR2 YENEEA. Trimming left V 2 bases short and J 6 bases short, with 3 bases between. The CDR3 coding sequence is TGTGCCAGCAGCTTAAGGGATACGCAGTATTTT. Residues: CASSLRDTQYF.

Of note for this clone: Other DNA sequences of this sample code for an identical CDR3. The CDR3 DNA sequence: TGTGCCTGGTCGTCTGGAAACACCATATATTTT. It codes for CAWSSGNTIYF. V is TRBV30 and J is TRBJ1-3, with D uncertain. CDR1 is GTSNPN and CDR2 is SVGIG in the germline V gene (reference sequence). Trimming removed 5 bases at V and 1 base at J, with 3 bases between. The CDR3 consists of 11 residues.

V and J are TRBV4-1 and TRBJ2-1; TRBD1 might be the D (5 bases). CDR3 size: 18 residues. With 0 bases removed from V and 7 bases from J, the gap between germline ends came to 22 bases. Germline lookup yields CDR1 MGHRA and CDR2 YSYEKL. As DNA, the CDR3 is TGCGCCAGCAGCCAAGATTACTTCGGCAGGGATATAGGGAATGAGCAGTTCTTC. Its protein product is CASSQDYFGRDIGNEQFF.

This chain uses TRBV11-3 with TRBJ2-2; TRBD1 aligns across 8 bases. Germline V gene data show CDR1 as SGHNT and CDR2 as YENEEA. V gave up 4 bases and J gave up 6 bases; unmatched junction bases: 10. The CDR3 has 16 amino acids. The DNA of the CDR3 is TGTGCCAGCAGCTCCCCATACAGGGGGGTCTCCGGGGAGCTGTTTTTT. Its protein is CASSSPYRGVSGELFF.

The chain is built from TRBV15 and TRBJ1-5, with no clear D. V lost 0 bases, J lost 0 bases, and 9 bases lay in between. CDR3 size: 16 residues. In germline, CDR1 is LNHNV, CDR2 YYDKDF (reference sequence). CDR3 DNA: TGTGCCACCAGCAGAGATCGTGGCAGTAGCAATCAGCCCCAGCATTTT. It codes for CATSRDRGSSNQPQHF.